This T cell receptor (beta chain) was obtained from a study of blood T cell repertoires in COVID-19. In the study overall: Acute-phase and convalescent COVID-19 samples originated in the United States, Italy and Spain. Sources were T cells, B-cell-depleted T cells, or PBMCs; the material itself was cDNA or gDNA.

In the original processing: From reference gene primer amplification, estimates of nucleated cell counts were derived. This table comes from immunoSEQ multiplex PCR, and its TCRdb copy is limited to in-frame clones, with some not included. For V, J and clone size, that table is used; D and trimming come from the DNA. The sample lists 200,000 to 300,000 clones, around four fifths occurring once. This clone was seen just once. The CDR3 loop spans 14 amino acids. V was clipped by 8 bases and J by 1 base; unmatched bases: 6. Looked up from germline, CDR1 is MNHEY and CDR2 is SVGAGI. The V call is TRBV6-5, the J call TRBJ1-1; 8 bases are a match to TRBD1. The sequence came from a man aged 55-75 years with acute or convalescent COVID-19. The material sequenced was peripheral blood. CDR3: CASRQGTSNTEAFF. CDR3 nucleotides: TGTGCCAGCCGACAGGGGACTTCGAACACTGAAGCTTTCTTT.